This T cell receptor beta chain was profiled in a study of cytomegalovirus exposure and HLA in healthy donors. Amplification used 60 Vbeta primers and 13 Jbeta primers. The assay was immunoSEQ multiplex PCR, and TCRdb's table has in-frame clones only and misses some. The sample lists around 50,000 clones, around 80% occurring once. This CDR3 comprises 16 residues. V was clipped by 4 bases and J by 6 bases; unmatched bases: 10. Germline-derived CDR1 and CDR2 are MDHEN and SYDVKM. The TCR was taken from a man aged 30-40 years in good health and CMV-seropositive. The rearrangement uses TRBV28 and TRBJ1-5; 9 bases agree with TRBD1. The specimen was PBMCs. CDR3 sequence (DNA): TGTGCCAGCAGTTCTCCGGGACAGGGCAAGAGTCAGCCCCAGCATTTT. As protein: CASSSPGQGKSQPQHF.